This is a list of T cell receptor beta chains from one sample in a study of shared clonotypes between healthy human individuals. Generated by immunoSEQ multiplex PCR, the TCRdb table keeps only in-frame clones and is missing some. This sample has over 400,000 clones, with roughly 95% found just once. Sequencing input: naive CD4+ T cells sorted from blood. The receptors shown here come from a woman aged 25 to 45 in good health. Both conserved end residues are part of each CDR3. A D gene is named only where the DNA matches it firmly.

v_call: TRBV19; d_call: TRBD2; j_call: TRBJ2-1; cdr3_aa: CASSIDLWAGGYNEQFF
v_call: TRBV28; d_call: TRBD1; j_call: TRBJ2-7; cdr3_aa: CASISPGTDYEQYF
v_call: TRBV15; d_call: TRBD2; j_call: TRBJ2-7; cdr3_aa: CATSRDPSGRLSSYEQYF
v_call: TRBV27; d_call: TRBD1; j_call: TRBJ1-5; cdr3_aa: CASSPRQGADQPQHF
v_call: TRBV5-4; d_call: NA; j_call: TRBJ2-1; cdr3_aa: CASSPPGLEQFF
v_call: TRBV5-1; d_call: NA; j_call: TRBJ2-1; cdr3_aa: CASSLEAVASYNEQFF
v_call: TRBV14; d_call: TRBD2; j_call: TRBJ2-2; cdr3_aa: CASQIAGAGTGELFF
v_call: TRBV7-9; d_call: TRBD1; j_call: TRBJ1-5; cdr3_aa: CASSPQGAGQPQHF
v_call: TRBV6-6; d_call: NA; j_call: TRBJ1-5; cdr3_aa: CASSQTDPSNQPQHF
v_call: TRBV5-1; d_call: NA; j_call: TRBJ1-3; cdr3_aa: CASSLVGGAKGNTIYF
v_call: TRBV6-5; d_call: TRBD2; j_call: TRBJ2-2; cdr3_aa: CASSRIAGDGELFF
v_call: TRBV2; d_call: NA; j_call: TRBJ1-5; cdr3_aa: CASSEVLVNQPQHF
v_call: TRBV19; d_call: TRBD2; j_call: TRBJ2-1; cdr3_aa: CASRTSANNEQFF
v_call: TRBV28; d_call: NA; j_call: TRBJ2-7; cdr3_aa: CASYSFPSRGRGYEQYF
v_call: TRBV7-2; d_call: TRBD1; j_call: TRBJ2-7; cdr3_aa: CASSNRGGGREQYF
v_call: TRBV29-1; d_call: NA; j_call: TRBJ1-3; cdr3_aa: CSEDGTLSGNTIYF
v_call: TRBV5-1; d_call: TRBD2; j_call: TRBJ2-1; cdr3_aa: CASSLVSGGSNEQFF
v_call: TRBV5-4; d_call: NA; j_call: TRBJ2-3; cdr3_aa: CASNRRANQADTQYF
v_call: TRBV28; d_call: NA; j_call: TRBJ1-2; cdr3_aa: CASSSRRPSRRDHYGYTF
v_call: TRBV27; d_call: NA; j_call: TRBJ1-5; cdr3_aa: CASSPQIQGAGNQPQHF
v_call: TRBV9; d_call: NA; j_call: NA; cdr3_aa: CASSVAGRGYEQYF
v_call: TRBV6-5; d_call: NA; j_call: TRBJ1-1; cdr3_aa: CASSYSMGGRAEALF
v_call: TRBV19; d_call: NA; j_call: TRBJ1-4; cdr3_aa: CASRAQGNEKLFF
v_call: TRBV11-2; d_call: NA; j_call: TRBJ1-2; cdr3_aa: CASSHYRRGRGDYGYTF
v_call: TRBV28; d_call: NA; j_call: TRBJ1-1; cdr3_aa: CASSSPQGKPLHTEAFF
v_call: TRBV7-2; d_call: TRBD2; j_call: TRBJ2-5; cdr3_aa: CASNPGGGEETQYF
v_call: TRBV2; d_call: NA; j_call: TRBJ2-7; cdr3_aa: CASRQGQGPYEQYF
v_call: TRBV6-5; d_call: NA; j_call: TRBJ2-3; cdr3_aa: CASSYNRWDTQYF
v_call: TRBV5-5; d_call: NA; j_call: TRBJ2-5; cdr3_aa: CASTKAEGRETQYF
v_call: TRBV5-1; d_call: NA; j_call: TRBJ1-1; cdr3_aa: CASSRSEGEWYTEAFF
v_call: TRBV6-5; d_call: NA; j_call: TRBJ2-5; cdr3_aa: CASSQGRETQYF
v_call: TRBV18; d_call: TRBD1; j_call: TRBJ1-2; cdr3_aa: CASSPPGQNYGYTF
v_call: TRBV5-1; d_call: NA; j_call: TRBJ1-5; cdr3_aa: CASSQDRHQPQHF
v_call: TRBV7-3; d_call: TRBD2; j_call: TRBJ2-2; cdr3_aa: CASSRNAGVSGELFF
v_call: TRBV7-9; d_call: NA; j_call: TRBJ1-1; cdr3_aa: CASSPQSLGQKNEAFF
v_call: TRBV4-1; d_call: NA; j_call: TRBJ1-5; cdr3_aa: CASSQPTSRQPQHF
v_call: TRBV5-1; d_call: NA; j_call: NA; cdr3_aa: CASSSDNSYEQYF
v_call: TRBV19; d_call: TRBD1; j_call: TRBJ1-1; cdr3_aa: CASLLRGHSIDTEAFF
v_call: TRBV19; d_call: NA; j_call: TRBJ1-3; cdr3_aa: CASSRDTAISGNTIYF
v_call: TRBV11-1; d_call: NA; j_call: TRBJ1-3; cdr3_aa: CASSLESGFGNTIYF